Listed here is a single T cell receptor (beta chain). A second about 7 to 11 cycle PCR used barcoded and J-beta primers. From the 5' RACE reads, TCRdb called clonotypes with MiXCR, one entry per CDR3 protein. The sample carries about 1.4 million distinct CDR3 sequences, 59% recorded once. This specimen belongs to a study of blood T cells in healthy people across ages. Germline V gene sequence: CDR1 SEHNR, CDR2 FQNEAQ (reference sequence). The CDR3 is made up of 18 amino acids. The V gene lost 3 bases and the J gene lost 2 bases, with 22 bases spanning the gap. The V call is TRBV7-9, the J call TRBJ1-2; no firm D call. This TCR was recovered from a man aged 18 to 35 in good health. Sequencing was done on a sample of blood. CDR3 sequence (DNA): TGTGCCAGCAGCTTTGGAGGCTTGGCCCTCGAAGGGAACTATGGCTACACCTTC. This gives the protein CASSFGGLALEGNYGYTF.